What follows are 28 T cell receptor beta chains derived from one specimen sequenced in a study of spatial heterogeneity in lung cancer. MiXCR, run by TCRdb on the 5' RACE reads, gives a single entry per CDR3 protein. This table has about 85,000 distinct CDR3 sequences, around 21% appearing once. As to time point: sample taken at primary tumor resection. Unsorted whole RNA samples from tumor, nontumor lung or frozen PBMC were sequenced. The sample here was PBMCs, taken at surgery. The receptors were sampled from a male donor with early-stage non-small cell lung cancer.

Only a few counts were recorded for this clonotype. The chain couples TRBV5-4 to TRBJ2-7, with TRBD2 matching 10 bases. This CDR3 spans 16 amino acids. The trim removed 1 base at V and 4 bases at J, leaving 8 bases unmatched. CDR1 SGHNT and CDR2 YYREEE come from the germline V gene (reference sequence). CDR3 bases: TGTGCCAGCAGCTTGCCAGCGGGGGGGCCAGTATACGAGCAGTACTTC. Its translation is CASSLPAGGPVYEQYF.

This clonotype was observed many times. The chain has TRBV5-1 and TRBJ1-6; 7 nucleotides line up with TRBD1. Germline V CDR1 and CDR2: SGHRS, YFSETQ. V was clipped by 4 bases and J by 5 bases; unmatched bases: 9. The CDR3 consists of 16 residues. For the CDR3, the DNA is TGCGCCAGCAGCCCGGAGGGGGCCGCGGATAATTCACCCCTCCACTTT. This sequence encodes CASSPEGAADNSPLHF.

The chain uses TRBV28 and TRBJ1-4, with D tentatively TRBD1 (6 bases). Germline loops: CDR1 MDHEN, CDR2 SYDVKM. The CDR3 runs to 15 residues. The V end was cut by 7 bases, the J end by 5 bases, with 17 bases between. For the CDR3, the DNA is TGTGCCAGCACCCTTCGGGGGGGCCCCAATGAAAAACTGTTTTTT. Protein: CASTLRGGPNEKLFF.

The table lists this clonotype with a few counts. The chain couples TRBV18 to TRBJ2-7, with TRBD1 identical over 9 bases. CDR3 length: 14 amino acids. Germline CDR1 reads KGHSH; CDR2 reads LQKENI. V trimming: 4 bases; J trimming: 3 bases; junction bases outside the gene matches: 4. DNA for the CDR3: TGTGCCAGCTCACTACGGGACAGGGACTACGAGCAGTACTTC. Translating it yields CASSLRDRDYEQYF.

The table lists this clonotype with many counts. The rearrangement links TRBV7-3 to TRBJ2-7; 9 bases map to TRBD1. The CDR3 consists of 15 residues. Unmatched junction bases numbered 3, after V lost 2 bases and J lost 1 base. Germline assignment: CDR1 SGHTA and CDR2 FQGTGA. In nucleotides, the CDR3 is TGTGCCAGCAGCTTACTTGGGACAGGGTCCTACGAGCAGTACTTC. Its translation: CASSLLGTGSYEQYF.

This clonotype came up a few times. The V and J genes are TRBV7-6 and TRBJ2-6; 8 bases are a match to TRBD1. The CDR3 totals 14 residues. CDR1 and CDR2 (germline): SGHVS, FNYEAQ. V lost 8 bases, J lost 0 bases, and 0 bases stayed unmatched. The CDR3 DNA is TGTGCCAGCGGACAGGGCTCTGGGGCCAACGTCCTGACTTTC. This encodes CASGQGSGANVLTF.

There are many counts of this clonotype. The DNA for the CDR3 is TGCAGCGTTGTATCACAGGCTGCGCGCGAGCAGTACTTC. Protein: CSVVSQAAREQYF. The rearrangement links TRBV29-1 to TRBJ2-7; a possible D gene is TRBD1 (5 bases). Between the trimmed V and J ends, which lost 4 bases and 6 bases, there was a span of 16 bases. There are 13 residues in the CDR3. Germline-derived CDR1 and CDR2 are SQVTM and ANQGSEA.

A few counts support this clonotype. This sequence joins TRBV24-1 and TRBJ1-5; 7 bases agree with TRBD1. The V gene's germline CDR1 is KGHDR and CDR2 SFDVKD. The ends lost 9 bases at V and 1 base at J; junction bases unmatched: 2. This CDR3 comprises 13 residues. The CDR3 DNA is TGTGCCACCTCCAGGGGGAGCAATCAGCCCCAGCATTTT. Translation: CATSRGSNQPQHF.

This clonotype came up many times. V gene TRBV12-3 or TRBV12-4 combines with J gene TRBJ2-1, with D possibly matching TRBD2 (5 bases). This CDR3 is 14 amino acids long. V shed 7 bases and J shed 7 bases, with 17 bases lying between them. As DNA, the CDR3 is TGTGCCAGCACCCAACGCCCCGGGGTGAATGAGCAGTTCTTC. This translates into CASTQRPGVNEQFF.

This chain links TRBV5-1 with TRBJ2-7; 9 bases map to TRBD2. The CDR3 consists of 14 residues. The V and J ends lost 3 bases and 6 bases, in that order; junction bases with no gene match: 7. The germline V gene has CDR1 SGHRS and CDR2 YFSETQ. The CDR3 DNA reads TGCGCCAGCAGCTATAGCGGGAGTGACGGCGAGCAGTACTTC. Translated: CASSYSGSDGEQYF.

This clonotype has a handful of counts. V is TRBV6-2 or TRBV6-3 and J is TRBJ2-5; D unclear. CDR1 is MNHEY and CDR2 is SVGEGT in the germline V gene. With 5 bases removed from V and 3 bases from J, the gap between germline ends came to 10 bases. CDR3 length: 13 amino acids. CDR3 amino acids: CASSGGPKETQYF. The CDR3 nucleotides are TGTGCCAGCAGTGGCGGCCCAAAAGAGACCCAGTACTTC.

This clonotype was picked up a small number of times. The chain combines TRBV28 with TRBJ2-7; a weak D match, TRBD1 (6 bases). The CDR3 is 14 residues long. V lost 6 bases and J 2 bases, leaving 14 bases between the germline ends. Germline V CDR1 and CDR2: MDHEN, SYDVKM. The CDR3 here is CASRPQGLTYEQYF. In DNA, the CDR3 is TGTGCCAGCAGACCTCAGGGGCTCACCTACGAGCAGTACTTC.

The rearrangement links TRBV18 to TRBJ1-5, with D perhaps matching TRBD1 (5 bases). The CDR3 runs 16 residues. CDR1 and CDR2 from the germline V gene are KGHSH and LQKENI. Trimming pared 2 bases from V and 2 bases from J, leaving 13 bases between. The CDR3 nucleotides read TGTGCCAGCTCACCAAGAGGGGCCGTAGGCAATCAGCCCCAGCATTTT. It specifies CASSPRGAVGNQPQHF. The entire variable domain, with the rest obtained from reference TRBV18 and TRBJ1-5, is as follows: NAGVMQNPRHLVRRRGQEARLRCSPMKGHSHVYWYRQLPEEGLKFMVYLQKENIIDESGMPKERFSAEFPKEGPSILRIQQVVRGDSAAYFCASSPRGAVGNQPQHFGDGTRLSIL.

The V call is TRBV25-1, the J call TRBJ2-3, with D unclear. The CDR3 length is 15 residues. Between the trimmed V and J ends, which lost 5 bases and 2 bases, there was a span of 14 bases. Germline V gene data show CDR1 as MGHDK and CDR2 as SYGVNS. The CDR3 reads CASSPVPPLTDTQYF. In DNA form, the CDR3 reads TGTGCCAGCAGTCCCGTCCCTCCGCTCACAGATACGCAGTATTTT.

This clonotype has ten or more counts. This chain's CDR3 is CASSLEFGAGYTF. CDR3 in DNA: TGCGCCAGCAGCTTGGAATTTGGGGCGGGCTACACCTTC. The chain is built from TRBV5-1 and TRBJ1-2, with a possible D match to TRBD1 (5 bases). V shed 0 bases and J shed 8 bases, with 11 bases lying between them. Germline V gives CDR1 SGHRS, CDR2 YFSETQ. The CDR3 sequence is 13 residues long.

This clonotype was picked up a small number of times. The rearrangement joins TRBV5-1 to TRBJ1-1, with D possibly TRBD1 on 5 matching bases. CDR1 is SGHRS, CDR2 YFSETQ, per germline. V was pared by 1 base and J by 3 bases, with 10 bases between. The CDR3 has 14 amino acids. This CDR3 is CASSLWGEHTEAFF. For the CDR3, the DNA is TGCGCCAGCAGCTTGTGGGGGGAGCACACTGAAGCTTTCTTT.

This chain links TRBV6-6 with TRBJ2-3; D unresolved. The CDR3 is 14 amino acids. Between the trimmed V and J ends, which lost 2 bases and 4 bases, there was a span of 10 bases. CDR1 and CDR2 from the germline V gene are MNHNY and SVGAGI (reference sequence). CDR3 region: CASSYGQNADTQYF. In DNA, the CDR3 is TGTGCCAGCAGTTACGGGCAGAACGCAGATACGCAGTATTTT.

V usage is TRBV20-1 and J usage is TRBJ2-1; 15 bases are a match to TRBD2. The CDR3 runs to 15 residues. J lost 5 bases, V lost 6 bases, and 5 bases had no gene match. CDR1 and CDR2 (germline): DFQATT, SNEGSKA (reference sequence). The CDR3 loop reads CSAGLAGGRDNEQFF. As DNA, the CDR3 is TGCAGTGCCGGACTAGCGGGGGGGCGCGACAATGAGCAGTTCTTC.

The rearrangement joins TRBV7-3 to TRBJ2-1; 8 bases line up with TRBD2. Trimming removed 5 bases from V and 1 base from J; junction bases left unmatched: 4. The CDR3 contains 15 residues. Germline-derived CDR1 and CDR2 are SGHTA and FQGTGA. This CDR3 is CASSRTSGSYNEQFF. The CDR3, as DNA: TGTGCCAGCAGCCGAACTAGCGGATCCTACAATGAGCAGTTCTTC.

The table lists this clonotype with a few counts. J is TRBJ2-1 and V is TRBV7-9; 8 bases line up with TRBD2. The germline V gene has CDR1 SEHNR and CDR2 FQNEAQ (reference sequence). The CDR3 spans 15 residues. After removal of 8 bases from V and 12 bases from J, the junction contained 18 bases not matched to a gene. The CDR3 loop reads CASSGSQRERHGQFF. The CDR3 coding sequence is TGTGCCAGCTCGGGGTCACAGCGGGAGAGACATGGGCAGTTCTTC.

The rearrangement uses TRBV5-1 and TRBJ1-2; 7 bases line up with TRBD1. The CDR3 runs 14 residues. Unmatched junction bases numbered 4, after V lost 4 bases and J lost 1 base. The germline CDR1 and CDR2 sequences are SGHRS and YFSETQ. The CDR3 region is CASSPGQINYGYTF. The CDR3, as DNA: TGCGCCAGCAGCCCGGGACAGATTAACTATGGCTACACCTTC.

This clonotype was observed many times. This chain joins TRBV6-6 and TRBJ1-1; 9 bases match TRBD1. Trimming cost V 6 bases and J 5 bases; bases outside gene matches: 10. CDR1 and CDR2 (germline): MNHNY, SVGAGI (reference sequence). This CDR3 has 15 residues. CDR3 residues: CASRGTGTGRTEAFF. CDR3 nucleotides: TGTGCCAGCAGGGGAACCGGGACAGGGCGAACTGAAGCTTTCTTT.

The chain joins TRBV10-3 to TRBJ2-1; D is perhaps TRBD2 (5 bases). CDR1 and CDR2 from the germline V gene are ENHRY and SYGVKD. The length of the CDR3 is 12 residues. V lost 6 bases, J lost 8 bases, and 11 bases lay in between. CDR3 loop: CAIRTSGDEQFF. The DNA for the CDR3 is TGTGCCATCAGGACCTCCGGGGATGAGCAGTTCTTC.

The chain joins TRBV28 to TRBJ2-1; D remains ambiguous. Trimming pared 5 bases from V and 0 bases from J, leaving 11 bases between. CDR1 MDHEN and CDR2 SYDVKM come from the germline V gene. The CDR3 covers 15 residues. The CDR3 protein is CASSIRIASYNEQFF. The CDR3 DNA is TGTGCCAGCAGTATTCGGATAGCCTCCTACAATGAGCAGTTCTTC.

This chain connects TRBV27 to TRBJ2-6, with D possibly being TRBD1 (5 bases). The CDR3 loop spans 17 amino acids. Germline-derived CDR1 and CDR2 are MNHEY and SMNVEV (reference sequence). Deletions cut 2 bases from V and 0 bases from J, with 11 bases between. The CDR3 here is CASSLGAPISGANVLTF. The CDR3 nucleotides read TGTGCCAGCAGTTTAGGGGCCCCAATCTCTGGGGCCAACGTCCTGACTTTC.

This clonotype has just a few counts. The chain carries TRBV7-3 and TRBJ2-2; the D is unclear. In germline, CDR1 is SGHTA, CDR2 FQGTGA. CDR3 size: 13 residues. Trimming left V 1 base short and J 7 bases short, with 7 bases between. DNA for the CDR3: TGTGCCAGCAGCTTAAGCGGTGGCGGGGAGCTGTTTTTT. Translation gives CASSLSGGGELFF.

This clonotype was counted a few times. This sequence joins TRBV20-1 and TRBJ2-5, with 10 nucleotides matching TRBD2. J gave up 1 base and V 3 bases, and 11 bases lay outside the gene matches. This CDR3 spans 17 amino acids. Germline lookup yields CDR1 DFQATT and CDR2 SNEGSKA (reference sequence). The CDR3 spells CSASLSLAGVSQETQYF. The CDR3 DNA reads as TGCAGTGCTAGTTTGTCTCTAGCGGGAGTGTCCCAAGAGACCCAGTACTTC.

This rearrangement joins TRBV30 to TRBJ1-3, with no clear D. Germline values: CDR1 GTSNPN, CDR2 SVGIG (reference sequence). V was cut by 1 base and J by 0 bases, with 4 bases left in between. The CDR3 loop spans 13 amino acids. CDR3 nucleotide sequence: TGTGCCTGGAGTGCCGGCTCTGGAAACACCATATATTTT. Its protein is CAWSAGSGNTIYF.